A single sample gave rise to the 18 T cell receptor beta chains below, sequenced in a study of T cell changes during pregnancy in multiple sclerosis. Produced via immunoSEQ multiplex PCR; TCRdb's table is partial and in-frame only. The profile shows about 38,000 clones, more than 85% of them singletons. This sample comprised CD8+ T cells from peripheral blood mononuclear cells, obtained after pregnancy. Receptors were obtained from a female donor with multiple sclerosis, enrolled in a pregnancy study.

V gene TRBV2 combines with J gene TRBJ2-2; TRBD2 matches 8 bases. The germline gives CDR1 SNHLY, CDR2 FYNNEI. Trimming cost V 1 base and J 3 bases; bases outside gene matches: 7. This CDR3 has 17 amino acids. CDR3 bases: TGTGCCAGCAGTGAAGGGTTAGCGGGGAGCTACACCGGGGAGCTGTTTTTT. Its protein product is CASSEGLAGSYTGELFF.

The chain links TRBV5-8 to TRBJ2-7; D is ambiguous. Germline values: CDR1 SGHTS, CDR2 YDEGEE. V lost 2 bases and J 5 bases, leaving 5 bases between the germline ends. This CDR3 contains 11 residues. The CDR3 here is CASSFLHEQYF. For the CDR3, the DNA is TGTGCCAGCAGCTTTCTCCACGAGCAGTACTTC.

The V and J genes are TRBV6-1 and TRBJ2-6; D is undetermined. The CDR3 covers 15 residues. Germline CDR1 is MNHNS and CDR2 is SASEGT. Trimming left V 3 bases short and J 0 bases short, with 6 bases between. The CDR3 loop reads CASSDRPSGANVLTF. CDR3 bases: TGTGCCAGCAGTGACAGGCCCTCTGGGGCCAACGTCCTGACTTTC.

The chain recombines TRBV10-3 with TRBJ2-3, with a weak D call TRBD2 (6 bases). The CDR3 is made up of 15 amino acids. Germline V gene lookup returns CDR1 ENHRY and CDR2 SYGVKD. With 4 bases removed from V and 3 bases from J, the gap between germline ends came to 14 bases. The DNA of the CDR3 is TGTGCCATCAGTGGCAAACTAGCTGTTACAGATACGCAGTATTTT. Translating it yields CAISGKLAVTDTQYF.

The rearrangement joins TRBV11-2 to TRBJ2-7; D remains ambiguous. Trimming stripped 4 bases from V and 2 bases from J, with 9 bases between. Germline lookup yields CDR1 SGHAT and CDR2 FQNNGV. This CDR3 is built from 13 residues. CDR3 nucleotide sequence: TGTGCCAGCAGCTACAGCTCCCCCTACGAGCAGTACTTC. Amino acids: CASSYSSPYEQYF.

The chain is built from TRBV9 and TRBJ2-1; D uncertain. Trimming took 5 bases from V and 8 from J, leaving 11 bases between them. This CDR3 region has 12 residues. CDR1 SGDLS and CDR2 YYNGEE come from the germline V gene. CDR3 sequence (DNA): TGTGCCAGCAGTCGAAGTTTAGATGAGCAGTTCTTC. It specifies CASSRSLDEQFF.

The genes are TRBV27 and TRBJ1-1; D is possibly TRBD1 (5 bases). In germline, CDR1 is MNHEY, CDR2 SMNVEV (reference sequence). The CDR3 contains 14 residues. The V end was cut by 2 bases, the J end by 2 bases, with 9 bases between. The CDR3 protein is CASSLAGKNTEAFF. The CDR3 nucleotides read TGTGCCAGCAGTTTAGCAGGGAAAAACACTGAAGCTTTCTTT.

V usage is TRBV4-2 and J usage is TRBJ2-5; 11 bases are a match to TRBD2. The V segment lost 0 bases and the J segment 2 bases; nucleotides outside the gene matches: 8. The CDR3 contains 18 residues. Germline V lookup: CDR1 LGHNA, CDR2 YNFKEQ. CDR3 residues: CASSQELVAGGVQETQYF. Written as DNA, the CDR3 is TGTGCCAGCAGCCAAGAATTGGTAGCGGGGGGGGTACAAGAGACCCAGTACTTC.

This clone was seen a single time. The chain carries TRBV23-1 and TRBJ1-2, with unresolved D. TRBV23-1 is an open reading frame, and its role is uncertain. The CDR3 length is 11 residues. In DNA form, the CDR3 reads TGCGGAGGCCCCCGAAAGTATGGCTACACCTTC. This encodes CGGPRKYGYTF.

Written as DNA, the CDR3 is TGCGCCAGCAGCCAAGATTACCTAGGCGGGGGAACCCAAGAGACCCAGTACTTC. It translates to CASSQDYLGGGTQETQYF. This chain connects TRBV4-1 to TRBJ2-5, with 7 bases matching TRBD2. This CDR3 spans 18 amino acids. Germline trimming cut 0 bases from V and 1 base from J; bases unmatched to any gene: 11. Germline assignment: CDR1 MGHRA and CDR2 YSYEKL.

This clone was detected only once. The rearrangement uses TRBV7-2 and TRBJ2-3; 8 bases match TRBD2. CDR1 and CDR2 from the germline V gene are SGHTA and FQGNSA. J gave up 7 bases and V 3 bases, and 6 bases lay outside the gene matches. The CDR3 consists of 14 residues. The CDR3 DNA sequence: TGTGCCAGCAGCTTCAACGGGGGGGCTCATACGCAGTATTTT. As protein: CASSFNGGAHTQYF.

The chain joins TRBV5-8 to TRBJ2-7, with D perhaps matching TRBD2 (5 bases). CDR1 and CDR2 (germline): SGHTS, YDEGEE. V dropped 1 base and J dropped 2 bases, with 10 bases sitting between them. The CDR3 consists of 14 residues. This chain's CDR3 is CASSLRGRPYEQYF. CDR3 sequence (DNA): TGTGCCAGCAGCTTGCGGGGAAGACCCTACGAGCAGTACTTC.

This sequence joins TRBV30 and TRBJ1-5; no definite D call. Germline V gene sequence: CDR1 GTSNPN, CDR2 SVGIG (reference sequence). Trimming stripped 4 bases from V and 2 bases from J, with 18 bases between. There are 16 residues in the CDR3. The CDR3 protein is CAWTSRGWAGNQPQHF. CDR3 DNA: TGTGCCTGGACTTCACGTGGTTGGGCCGGCAATCAGCCCCAGCATTTT.

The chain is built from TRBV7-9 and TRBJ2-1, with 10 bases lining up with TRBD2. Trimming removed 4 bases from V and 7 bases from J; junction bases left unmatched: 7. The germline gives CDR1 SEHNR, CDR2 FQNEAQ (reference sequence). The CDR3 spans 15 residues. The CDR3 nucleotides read TGTGCCAGCAGCTCCCCGGGACTAGCGTCTAATGAGCAGTTCTTC. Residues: CASSSPGLASNEQFF.

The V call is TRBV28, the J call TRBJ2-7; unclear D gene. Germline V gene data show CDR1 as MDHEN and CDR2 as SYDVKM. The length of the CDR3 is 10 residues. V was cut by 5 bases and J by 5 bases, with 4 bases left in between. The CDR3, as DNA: TGTGCCAGCAGTGAGCACGAGCAGTACTTC. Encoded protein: CASSEHEQYF.

CDR3 region: CASSAQGSPTQYF. CDR3 sequence (DNA): TGTGCCAGCAGCGCACAGGGGAGCCCAACCCAGTACTTC. The V call is TRBV7-9, the J call TRBJ2-5, with 7 nucleotides matching TRBD1. Germline values: CDR1 SEHNR, CDR2 FQNEAQ (reference sequence). J was trimmed by 8 bases and V by 5 bases; bases with no gene match: 8. This CDR3 region has 13 residues.

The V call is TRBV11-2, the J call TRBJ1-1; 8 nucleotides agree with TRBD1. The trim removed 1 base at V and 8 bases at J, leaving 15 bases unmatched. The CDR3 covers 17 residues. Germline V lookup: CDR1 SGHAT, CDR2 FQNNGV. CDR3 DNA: TGTGCCAGCAGCTTAGTCCGCTGGGCTGACAGGGGAGGGGAAGCTTTCTTT. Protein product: CASSLVRWADRGGEAFF.

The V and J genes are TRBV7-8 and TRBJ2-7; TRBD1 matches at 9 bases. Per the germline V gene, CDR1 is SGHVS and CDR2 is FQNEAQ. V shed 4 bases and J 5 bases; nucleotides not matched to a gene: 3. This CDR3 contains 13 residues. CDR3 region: CASSSGQGDEQYF. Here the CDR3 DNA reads TGTGCCAGCAGCTCGGGACAGGGTGACGAGCAGTACTTC.